One T cell receptor (beta chain) is described in this entry. This clone turned up a few times. Its antigen is not yet known. Per-base qualities were not stored, and no clone one base away is much larger. The library was generated by the immunoSEQ multiplex PCR assay. The multiplex PCR relied on a mix of 60 forward primers for TCR Vbeta segments and 13 reverse primers for TCR Jbeta segments. A multiplex PCR assay on genomic DNA amplified the CDR3 region of rearranged TCR beta genes. On the Illumina HiSeq System, the amplified TCR beta libraries were sequenced as 87-base-pair reads. The source study handled its data this way. In a later analysis, tens of millions of unique TCR beta chains were counted across the 650 to 750 repertoires, and roughly 11 million of these chains were shared by at least two donors. To remove PCR and sequencing errors, raw reads were error-corrected and collapsed into unique sequences using a nearest-neighbor algorithm that merged closely related sequences. V, D and J gene segments were assigned by aligning CDR3 sequences to IMGT reference sequences. For a sequence to be retained, at least a six-nucleotide match to both a V gene segment and a J gene segment was required. Rearrangements were classified as productive when the CDR3 lacked stop codons and remained in frame with V and J, and all other rearrangements were classified as non-productive. CDR3 was defined by IMGT convention, running from the second conserved V-encoded cysteine to the conserved J-encoded phenylalanine. Sequences without an unambiguous match to a single V gene segment were excluded from the earlier analysis of over 500 of the donors. In an earlier analysis of a few hundred of the donors, V segments were called functional above 56.7% productive rearrangements and were called segregating when the between-donor standard deviation exceeded 5%. A statistical classification framework was built for diagnosing cytomegalovirus status from the catalog of TCR beta chain sequences. In a later analysis, V and J genes were assigned by comparing TCR nucleotide sequences against IMGT/GENE-DB human TR gene sequences. Using the TCRdist pipeline, a later analysis assigned CDR3 sequences along with most-parsimonious VDJ recombination scenarios. A later analysis defined each TCR beta chain by its CDR3 amino acid sequence plus V-gene family, and excluded reads lacking a unique V-gene family. To address suspected cross-contamination and a sequencing artifact, a later analysis removed around 600 highly shared, low-generation-probability nucleotide sequences. In a later analysis, a clonal expansion index was calculated for each public chain from normalized within-repertoire ranks of inferred template counts. Generation probabilities in a later analysis came from a VDJ recombination model fitted to out-of-frame rearrangements, and those results were checked against IGoR. Hypergeometric tests were used in a later analysis to score TCR-TCR, TCR-HLA and TCR-CMV co-occurrence, with a repertoire-size bias correction applied to the TCR pairs. A later analysis estimated false discovery rates by permuting HLA or CMV assignments 20 times. In a later analysis, co-occurring TCRs were grouped with DBSCAN, and TCRdist sequence similarity was added when clustering was performed within HLA-allele-positive subsets. Co-occurrence clustering excluded repertoires with fewer than 30,000 or more than 120,000 public chains, plus five with anomalous nucleotide sharing. TCRdb took this table from immuneACCESS and kept in-frame rearrangements with V and J called. Such tables lack part of the clones; where checked against another copy, unresolved V genes explain under half of the gap, and the rest is unexplained. V and J calls and clone size follow that table, whereas D and trimming were derived from the DNA. In all, the sample holds 100,000 to 150,000 clones, and roughly 66% of those were seen once. The top ten constitute approximately 4.3% of the sample.

The CDR3 contains 15 residues, cysteine and phenylalanine counted. The read is trimmed to its CDR3 DNA, 45 bases read in frame from base 1. CDR1 and CDR2 are drawn from the germline V gene: SGHRS, YFSETQ. V and J are trimmed by 2 bases and 5 bases, and the gene matches miss 5 bases of the junction. This sample is drawn from a study of cytomegalovirus exposure and HLA in healthy donors (dated by TCRdb to 2016 to 2017). With respect to the entire study: An earlier analysis of under 600 of the donors reported 250 to 300 Gb of sequence data and some 100 million unique TCR beta sequences from some 180 million T cells. The study aimed to test whether signatures of past pathogen exposure could be identified by cataloging public T cell receptors. The number of typed donors differed by locus: roughly 629-640 for A, B, C, DRB1 and DQB1; approximately 540 for DQA1; over 600 for DPA1; and some 450 for DPB1. A later genetic analysis used genome-wide SNP genotypes for about 60% of the roughly 670 donors, treating that subset as a discovery cohort. HLA typing covered class I and class II loci at four-digit resolution. A later analysis re-analyzed previously published TCR beta repertoires from 550 to 700 donors and added high-resolution HLA genotyping to study TCR occurrence patterns. All discovery cohort repertoires had been generated using a single sequencing platform. To predict cytomegalovirus infection status, the study combined high-throughput TCR immunosequencing, statistical association of individual TCRs with disease status, and machine learning. Roughly 300 gigabases of sequencing data and about 92 million unique TCR sequences made up an early release that covered several hundred HLA-typed donors. Four or five DR-DQ haplotypes were treated as single units for association and clustering because of strong linkage in the cohort. Of the approximately 400 genotyped donors, 65% to 90% fell in the genetic ancestry cluster associated with self-reported Caucasian donors. Donor age, sex, ethnicity and CMV serostatus were compiled alongside the repertoire data. Besides the first cohort of around 700 subjects, a separate validation cohort made up of 120 or so different subjects was used. In an earlier analysis of 500 to 650 of the donors, high-throughput TCR beta sequencing was used to judge whether each TCR beta V gene segment behaved as functional or pseudogenic. Among 300 to 450 genotyped donors of the cohort, an average of approximately 230,000 unique TCR beta nucleotide sequences were sequenced per donor, about a sixth of them non-productive. In the later analysis, no new phenotypic data were used to find candidate immune exposures; instead, reliance was placed on TCR beta sequences and their occurrence across donors. Using immunosequencing, the study profiled T cell repertoires from fewer than 850 subjects and related those repertoires to cytomegalovirus serostatus. General study outcomes and caveats: In both the original and validation cohorts, the classifier was reported to diagnose cytomegalovirus status with high specificity and sensitivity. Strong co-occurrence of HLA alleles, especially DR and DQ, made assigning TCR associations to individual alleles difficult. This cohort had only TCR beta chains sequenced, and the lack of alpha or paired-chain data limited which features could be detected. The presence/absence analyses assumed that sequencing depth was roughly uniform across donors, and that assumption may not be true. Specific HLA alleles were associated with 15,000 to 20,000 TCR beta sequences at a false discovery rate of 0.05 in a later analysis. A group of highly shared sequence variants was considered likely to be a technical artifact of the sequencing pipeline. In vitro tests confirmed that a few of the cytomegalovirus-associated TCR beta chains recognize cytomegalovirus antigens. A later genetic analysis reported fewer N-insertions in productive TCRs among donors in an Asian-associated ancestry cluster than the approximately 700-donor mean. A further reported finding was that TCR beta sequences accurately predicted the HLA-A and HLA-B alleles for most subjects in the first cohort. Across donors, most TCR sequences were observed very rarely, whereas some public TCRs were present in many individuals. V-gene and J-gene trimming of TCR beta chains was associated with a missense DCLRE1C variant in a later genetic analysis, and the association was replicated in an independent cohort. In a later analysis, HLA-associated TCR beta chains were found to be more clonally expanded and to have lower generation probabilities than equally common non-associated chains. In the study, 150 to 200 TCR beta chains were listed as associated with cytomegalovirus. A later analysis found that most CMV-associated TCR beta chains appeared HLA-restricted, with HLA associations seemingly driven largely by CMV exposure. Because the 87-base-pair reads could not distinguish some IMGT-functional V segments, including TRBV6-2 and TRBV6-3, those segments were excluded. Linkage disequilibrium might explain the correlated functional status among segregating V segments, but an unknown experimental factor could not be ruled out. Because counts were too low, more than 15 rarely observed V segments, including chromosome 9 orphons, were excluded from the earlier analysis of 500 to 700 of the donors. The authors suggested that the approach could potentially be extended to other disease states and immunological phenotypes. According to a later analysis, parvovirus B19, influenza, CMV and Epstein-Barr virus appeared linked to several top co-occurrence clusters. An earlier analysis of 587 of the donors showed that most TCR beta V segments appeared in productive rearrangements either about 87% or about 30% of the time, which broadly matched IMGT annotations. Because some donors lacked HLA typing at each locus, the association tests relied only on the typed subset. The only immune exposure information available for the cohort was CMV serostatus. In a later analysis, the rate of TCR association differed among HLA loci, with DRB1 alleles having the most associated TCRs and HLA-C alleles having the fewest.

The cohort was made up of hundreds of healthy bone marrow donors. All cohort members were sampled while nominally healthy, although unrecorded immune exposures were likely present. The donor tested CMV seropositive, placing the donor among the 289 seropositive members of the cohort. A peripheral blood sample was collected from each donor, and TCR beta sequencing was performed on peripheral blood mononuclear cells. Genomic DNA was extracted from the blood cell samples with the Qiagen DNeasy Blood Extraction Kit. The source is a man aged 55 to 69 in good health and CMV-seropositive. Material: PBMCs. The rearranged segments are TRBV5-1 and TRBJ1-5, with TRBD1 matching 9 junction bases. Read as DNA, the sequence is TGCGCCAGCAGCTTACAGGGGGCAGTTGATCAGCCCCAGCATTTT. Translation gives CASSLQGAVDQPQHF.